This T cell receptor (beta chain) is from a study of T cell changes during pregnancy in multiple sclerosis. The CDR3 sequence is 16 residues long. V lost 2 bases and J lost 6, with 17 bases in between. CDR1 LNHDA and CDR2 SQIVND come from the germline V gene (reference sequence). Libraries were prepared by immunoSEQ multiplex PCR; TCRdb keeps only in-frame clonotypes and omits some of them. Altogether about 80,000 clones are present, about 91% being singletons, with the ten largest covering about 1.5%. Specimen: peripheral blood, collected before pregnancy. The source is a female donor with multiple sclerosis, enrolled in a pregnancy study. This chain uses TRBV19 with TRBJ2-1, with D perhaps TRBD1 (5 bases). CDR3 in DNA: TGTGCCAGTAGTATACTTGGACAAGGGGCTGGCAATGAGCAGTTCTTC. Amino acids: CASSILGQGAGNEQFF.